In this sample, the clone carrying this T cell receptor (beta chain) turned up many times. What it recognizes is unknown. Study results and caveats: Greatest tumor Treg TCR overlap was with tumor naive CD4+ cells.

Treg sorting used a CD4+CD25+CD127-/low gate. Full-length variable regions came from constant-region reverse primers plus semi-nested Nested Universal Primer A PCR. TCRdb fed the 5' RACE reads into MiXCR, producing one record per CDR3 protein. This table has approximately 50,000 distinct CDR3 sequences, roughly 28% appearing once. Germline V gene data show CDR1 as MGHDK and CDR2 as SYGVNS. The CDR3 contains 11 residues. Trimming removed 4 bases from V and 4 bases from J, with 5 bases in between. This receptor was identified in a female donor with breast cancer. This rearrangement joins TRBV25-1 to TRBJ2-7; D gene unclear. Input material: tumor-infiltrating Tregs sorted from the breast tumor. The CDR3 DNA reads TGTGCCAGCAGTGCCAAGTACGAGCAGTACTTC. As protein: CASSAKYEQYF.